This T cell receptor (beta chain) was recorded in a study of shared clonotypes between healthy human individuals. The overall study: Serving as donors were two women and a few men, whose ages spanned 18 to 49.

Assay execution proceeded at the deep level. Measured with immunoSEQ multiplex PCR; TCRdb has only the in-frame clones, and not every one. The data show about 460,000 clones, with roughly three quarters seen just once and more than 10% held by the top ten. V was shortened by 4 bases and J by 0 bases, with 11 bases between the two germline ends. Germline V CDR1 and CDR2: SGHKS, YYEKEE (reference sequence). CDR3 length: 14 residues. Genomic DNA came from about 92 million PBMCs in unsorted samples. The rearrangement links TRBV5-5 to TRBJ2-7, with a tentative D call TRBD1 (6 bases). The origin of this receptor is a woman aged 40 to 55 in good health. Some clones in this sample may be carry-over from other donors' samples. Sample: PBMCs. Written as DNA, the CDR3 is TGTGCCAGCAGCCGACGGGACAACTCCTACGAGCAGTACTTC. Its translation is CASSRRDNSYEQYF.